The entry below gives a single TCR beta chain sequence along with its context. The V gene end was trimmed by 5 bases and the J gene end by 0 bases; junction bases not matched to a gene: 7. The CDR3 runs 15 residues. The germline CDR1 and CDR2 sequences are PRHDT and FYEKMQ (reference sequence). Data came from immunoSEQ multiplex PCR; TCRdb stores just in-frame clones and leaves some out. Here the sample spans more than 40,000 clones, roughly 72% being singletons. Following autologous stem cell transplantation, relapse occurred in every patient, and exposure to brentuximab vedotin varied. The entry originates in a study of PD-1 blockade in classical Hodgkin lymphoma.

This specimen was peripheral blood mononuclear cells (PBMCs), taken before the second cycle of nivolumab. V usage is TRBV13 and J usage is TRBJ2-7, with 7 bases fitting TRBD1. This sequence originates from a human donor with classical Hodgkin lymphoma. The CDR3 reads CASSPRDSGSYEQYF. In DNA form, the CDR3 reads TGTGCCAGCAGCCCTCGGGACAGCGGCTCCTACGAGCAGTACTTC. The complete variable domain, with remaining parts taken from reference TRBV13 and TRBJ2-7, reads AAGVIQSPRHLIKEKRETATLKCYPIPRHDTVYWYQQGPGQDPQFLISFYEKMQSDKGSIPDRFSAQQFSDYHSELNMSSLELGDSALYFCASSPRDSGSYEQYFGPGTRLTVT.